These 24 T cell receptor beta chains originate from one sample sequenced in a study of CD8 T cells in ankylosing spondylitis. One entry per CDR3 protein, called by TCRdb with MiXCR from the 5' RACE reads. In the table there are around 490,000 distinct CDR3 sequences, roughly 5% of which are singletons. Their antigens are not known. Study-wide points: Apparently characteristic of ankylosing spondylitis blood was a TCR beta motif (eight highly homologous variants).

Source material: blood, either unsorted or a sorted T cell fraction (not recorded which). Every receptor here comes from a male donor with ankylosing spondylitis.

V gene TRBV20-1 combines with J gene TRBJ1-1; D is perhaps TRBD1 (6 bases). CDR3 size: 20 residues. CDR1 is DFQATT, CDR2 SNEGSKA, per germline (reference sequence). The CDR3 region has the DNA TGCAGGGCCCCTGGCCGGGACAAGGTGGCGTCTCCCTCTATGAACACTGAAGCTTTCTTT. Protein: CRAPGRDKVASPSMNTEAFF.

V and J are TRBV7-8 and TRBJ2-5; 7 nucleotides match TRBD2. The trim removed 5 bases at V and 4 bases at J, leaving 10 bases unmatched. Germline V lookup: CDR1 SGHVS, CDR2 FQNEAQ. The length of the CDR3 is 15 residues. CDR3 residues: CASSRIAGRRETQYF. CDR3 coding DNA: TGTGCCAGCAGCAGAATAGCGGGTCGAAGAGAGACCCAGTACTTC.

This clonotype was seen at least ten times. This chain connects TRBV20-1 to TRBJ2-1, with 15 bases matching TRBD2. The CDR3 extends over 20 amino acids. In germline, CDR1 is DFQATT, CDR2 SNEGSKA (reference sequence). With 2 bases clipped from V and 0 bases from J, the junction kept 11 bases outside the gene matches. Here the CDR3 reads CSARPLGTSGGTSSYNEQFF. The CDR3 DNA is TGCAGTGCTAGACCCCTCGGGACTAGCGGGGGGACAAGCTCCTACAATGAGCAGTTCTTC.

This clonotype was picked up many times. The V call is TRBV7-2, the J call TRBJ2-3, with D perhaps assigned TRBD1 or TRBD2 (5 bases each). Germline V lookup: CDR1 SGHTA, CDR2 FQGNSA. The CDR3 is made up of 16 amino acids. V lost 2 bases and J lost 6, with 18 bases in between. As DNA, the CDR3 is TGTGCCAGCAGCTTAAACGCGGCCAGAGGGGTGGATACGCAGTATTTT. It translates to CASSLNAARGVDTQYF.

This clonotype occurred many times. This chain links TRBV4-2 with TRBJ1-5; 10 nucleotides match TRBD1. Germline CDR1 LGHNA, CDR2 YNFKEQ. J lost 7 bases, V lost 4 bases, and 16 bases had no gene match. This CDR3 has 18 amino acids. The CDR3 region has the DNA TGTGCCAGCAGCCTCAGCCCCGAGACAGGGGGCCGGATACAGCCCCAGCATTTT. Protein product: CASSLSPETGGRIQPQHF.

The sample holds many counts of this clonotype. The J gene is TRBJ1-4, the V gene TRBV10-3, with D tentatively TRBD1 (6 bases). Germline V lookup: CDR1 ENHRY, CDR2 SYGVKD. CDR3 length: 16 residues. V lost 0 bases to trimming and J lost 8 bases, with 16 bases between them. CDR3 nucleotides: TGTGCCATCAGTGAGTCGGGGGCCCAAGGGGGAGAAAAACTGTTTTTT. Amino acids: CAISESGAQGGEKLFF.

The chain combines TRBV29-1 with TRBJ1-2; D ambiguous. The length of the CDR3 is 14 residues. The germline V gene encodes CDR1 SQVTM and CDR2 ANQGSEA. V lost 6 bases to trimming and J lost 4 bases, with 18 bases between them. CDR3 DNA: TGCAGCGTAACCCGGAGCGGTGCCCCCTATGGCTACACCTTC. Protein: CSVTRSGAPYGYTF.

The chain couples TRBV5-1 to TRBJ1-4; D is unclear. Trimming pared 0 bases from V and 4 bases from J, leaving 10 bases between. The CDR3 contains 15 residues. The germline V gene encodes CDR1 SGHRS and CDR2 YFSETQ. CDR3 DNA: TGCGCCAGCAGCTTGGAATCGGGGATTAATGAAAAACTGTTTTTT. Translating gives CASSLESGINEKLFF.

This clonotype was seen many times. The rearrangement uses TRBV29-1 and TRBJ2-3; D remains ambiguous. Germline values: CDR1 SQVTM, CDR2 ANQGSEA. The CDR3 consists of 16 residues. V was shortened by 3 bases and J by 4 bases, with 20 bases between the two germline ends. The CDR3 DNA reads as TGCAGCGTTGACTCCCGGGCCGAGGTTAGGGCAGATACGCAGTATTTT. Encoded protein: CSVDSRAEVRADTQYF.

This clonotype came up many times. V is TRBV20-1 and J is TRBJ1-4, with D maybe TRBD1 (6 bases). Trimming left V 2 bases short and J 0 bases short, with 13 bases between. The CDR3 totals 16 residues. Germline-derived CDR1 and CDR2 are DFQATT and SNEGSKA (reference sequence). The CDR3 DNA follows: TGCAGTGCTAGATTGCCGGGGGCAGCAACTAATGAAAAACTGTTTTTT. Amino acid sequence: CSARLPGAATNEKLFF.

Many counts were recorded for this clonotype. V gene TRBV4-3 combines with J gene TRBJ2-1; D is uncertain. Germline V gives CDR1 LGHNA, CDR2 YSLEER. Trimming pared 3 bases from V and 9 bases from J, leaving 12 bases between. The CDR3 extends over 13 amino acids. The CDR3 coding sequence is TGCGCCAGCAGCCACTTTAGTGCTCCTGAGCAGTTCTTC. Translation: CASSHFSAPEQFF.

This clonotype was counted ten times or more. This rearrangement joins TRBV4-2 to TRBJ2-7, with D perhaps TRBD2 (6 bases). The V gene's germline CDR1 is LGHNA and CDR2 YNFKEQ. V lost 1 base to trimming and J lost 1 base, with 14 bases between them. The CDR3 covers 16 residues. CDR3 protein: CASSQGEGTGSYEQYF. The CDR3 DNA sequence: TGTGCCAGCAGCCAAGGGGAAGGGACTGGGTCCTACGAGCAGTACTTC.

This clonotype was counted many times. The chain uses TRBV12-3 or TRBV12-4 and TRBJ1-1, with 7 bases matching TRBD1. The CDR3 totals 14 residues. The junction had 9 bases not matched to a gene; V was cut back by 6 bases and J by 5 bases. The CDR3 coding sequence is TGTGCCAGCAGGCCCGGGACAGTAAATACTGAAGCTTTCTTT. Its protein is CASRPGTVNTEAFF.

There are many counts of this clonotype. This chain uses TRBV15 with TRBJ1-2; the D is unclear. Trimming took off 0 bases at V and 8 bases at J, with 13 bases between the two ends. Germline V CDR1 and CDR2: LNHNV, YYDKDF (reference sequence). CDR3 length: 14 amino acids. The chain's CDR3 is CATSRDVAGRGYTF. For the CDR3, the DNA is TGTGCCACCAGCAGAGATGTGGCCGGGCGCGGCTACACCTTC.

This clonotype was detected only a few times. The chain couples TRBV7-9 to TRBJ2-2, with 16 bases aligning to TRBD2. Germline V gene lookup returns CDR1 SEHNR and CDR2 FQNEAQ (reference sequence). The CDR3 totals 16 residues. Losses at the gene ends were 4 bases for V and 10 bases for J; bases not matched to a gene: 6. The CDR3 protein is CASSWGLAGGPEELFF. DNA for the CDR3: TGTGCCAGCAGCTGGGGACTAGCGGGAGGGCCAGAGGAGCTGTTTTTT.

V usage is TRBV9 and J usage is TRBJ2-3, with 10 positions matching TRBD2. V gave up 3 bases and J gave up 5 bases; unmatched junction bases: 9. The CDR3 loop spans 16 amino acids. CDR1 is SGDLS and CDR2 is YYNGEE in the germline V gene. The CDR3 loop reads CASSAQRGGLVDTQYF. The CDR3 nucleotides are TGTGCCAGCAGCGCCCAGCGGGGGGGCCTTGTAGATACGCAGTATTTT.

At least ten counts were recorded for this clonotype. The genes are TRBV20-1 and TRBJ2-7; D remains ambiguous. The CDR3 is 13 residues long. V dropped 8 bases and J dropped 0 bases, with 14 bases sitting between them. Germline CDR1 is DFQATT and CDR2 is SNEGSKA (reference sequence). Written as DNA, the CDR3 is TGCAGTCCTTTGATTGATAGCTCCTACGAGCAGTACTTC. This encodes CSPLIDSSYEQYF.

This clonotype was found many times. The chain has TRBV12-3 or TRBV12-4 and TRBJ2-1, with D tentatively TRBD2 (5 bases). The CDR3 runs 15 residues. Trimming pared 5 bases from V and 3 bases from J, leaving 14 bases between. The CDR3 is CASSPSGLFYNEQFF. The CDR3 DNA reads TGTGCCAGCAGTCCCAGCGGCCTCTTCTACAATGAGCAGTTCTTC.

This clonotype came up many times. This chain connects TRBV4-2 to TRBJ2-2; D gene unclear. The CDR3 covers 15 residues. Germline-derived CDR1 and CDR2 are LGHNA and YNFKEQ. Trimming removed 4 bases at V and 0 bases at J, with 9 bases between. CDR3 sequence: CASSRELANTGELFF. The CDR3 DNA is TGTGCCAGCAGCCGTGAGCTAGCGAACACCGGGGAGCTGTTTTTT.

CDR3: CASSDSLYNTGELFF. As DNA, the CDR3 is TGTGCCAGCAGTGACTCTCTGTATAACACCGGGGAGCTGTTTTTT. The V call is TRBV6-4, the J call TRBJ2-2; no clear D gene. From germline, CDR1 is MRHNA and CDR2 SNTAGT. The CDR3 spans 15 residues. Deletions cut 0 bases from V and 2 bases from J, with 7 bases between.

This clonotype came up many times. The chain combines TRBV12-3 or TRBV12-4 with TRBJ2-7; D is possibly TRBD1 (5 bases). The ends were cut back, 5 bases at V and 6 bases at J, with 17 bases in the middle. CDR3 length: 14 residues. CDR3 protein: CASSPRVSRREQYF. CDR3 nucleotides: TGTGCCAGCAGTCCCAGGGTCTCTAGGCGCGAGCAGTACTTC.

Many counts were recorded for this clonotype. The chain has TRBV5-1 and TRBJ2-1; D is perhaps TRBD2 (5 bases). CDR3 length equals 16 residues. Trimming cost V 1 base and J 0 bases, with 11 bases left between them. From germline, CDR1 is SGHRS and CDR2 YFSETQ. In nucleotides, the CDR3 is TGCGCCAGCAGCTTGACGGGGTCGTACTCCTACAATGAGCAGTTCTTC. Protein: CASSLTGSYSYNEQFF.

The table lists this clonotype with many counts. The chain uses TRBV27 and TRBJ2-5; D ambiguous. The CDR3 is 11 amino acids. Germline CDR1 and CDR2: MNHEY and SMNVEV (reference sequence). Trimming removed 2 bases at V and 3 bases at J, with 1 base between. Written as DNA, the CDR3 is TGTGCCAGCAGTTTAAAAGAGACCCAGTACTTC. The encoded protein is CASSLKETQYF.

This clonotype was seen ten or more times. This chain joins TRBV12-3 or TRBV12-4 and TRBJ1-6; 8 bases are a match to TRBD1. V was clipped by 4 bases and J by 7 bases; unmatched bases: 3. The CDR3 totals 14 residues. This chain's CDR3 is CASSWDRSNSPLHF. The CDR3 DNA follows: TGTGCCAGCAGTTGGGACAGGTCAAATTCACCCCTCCACTTT.